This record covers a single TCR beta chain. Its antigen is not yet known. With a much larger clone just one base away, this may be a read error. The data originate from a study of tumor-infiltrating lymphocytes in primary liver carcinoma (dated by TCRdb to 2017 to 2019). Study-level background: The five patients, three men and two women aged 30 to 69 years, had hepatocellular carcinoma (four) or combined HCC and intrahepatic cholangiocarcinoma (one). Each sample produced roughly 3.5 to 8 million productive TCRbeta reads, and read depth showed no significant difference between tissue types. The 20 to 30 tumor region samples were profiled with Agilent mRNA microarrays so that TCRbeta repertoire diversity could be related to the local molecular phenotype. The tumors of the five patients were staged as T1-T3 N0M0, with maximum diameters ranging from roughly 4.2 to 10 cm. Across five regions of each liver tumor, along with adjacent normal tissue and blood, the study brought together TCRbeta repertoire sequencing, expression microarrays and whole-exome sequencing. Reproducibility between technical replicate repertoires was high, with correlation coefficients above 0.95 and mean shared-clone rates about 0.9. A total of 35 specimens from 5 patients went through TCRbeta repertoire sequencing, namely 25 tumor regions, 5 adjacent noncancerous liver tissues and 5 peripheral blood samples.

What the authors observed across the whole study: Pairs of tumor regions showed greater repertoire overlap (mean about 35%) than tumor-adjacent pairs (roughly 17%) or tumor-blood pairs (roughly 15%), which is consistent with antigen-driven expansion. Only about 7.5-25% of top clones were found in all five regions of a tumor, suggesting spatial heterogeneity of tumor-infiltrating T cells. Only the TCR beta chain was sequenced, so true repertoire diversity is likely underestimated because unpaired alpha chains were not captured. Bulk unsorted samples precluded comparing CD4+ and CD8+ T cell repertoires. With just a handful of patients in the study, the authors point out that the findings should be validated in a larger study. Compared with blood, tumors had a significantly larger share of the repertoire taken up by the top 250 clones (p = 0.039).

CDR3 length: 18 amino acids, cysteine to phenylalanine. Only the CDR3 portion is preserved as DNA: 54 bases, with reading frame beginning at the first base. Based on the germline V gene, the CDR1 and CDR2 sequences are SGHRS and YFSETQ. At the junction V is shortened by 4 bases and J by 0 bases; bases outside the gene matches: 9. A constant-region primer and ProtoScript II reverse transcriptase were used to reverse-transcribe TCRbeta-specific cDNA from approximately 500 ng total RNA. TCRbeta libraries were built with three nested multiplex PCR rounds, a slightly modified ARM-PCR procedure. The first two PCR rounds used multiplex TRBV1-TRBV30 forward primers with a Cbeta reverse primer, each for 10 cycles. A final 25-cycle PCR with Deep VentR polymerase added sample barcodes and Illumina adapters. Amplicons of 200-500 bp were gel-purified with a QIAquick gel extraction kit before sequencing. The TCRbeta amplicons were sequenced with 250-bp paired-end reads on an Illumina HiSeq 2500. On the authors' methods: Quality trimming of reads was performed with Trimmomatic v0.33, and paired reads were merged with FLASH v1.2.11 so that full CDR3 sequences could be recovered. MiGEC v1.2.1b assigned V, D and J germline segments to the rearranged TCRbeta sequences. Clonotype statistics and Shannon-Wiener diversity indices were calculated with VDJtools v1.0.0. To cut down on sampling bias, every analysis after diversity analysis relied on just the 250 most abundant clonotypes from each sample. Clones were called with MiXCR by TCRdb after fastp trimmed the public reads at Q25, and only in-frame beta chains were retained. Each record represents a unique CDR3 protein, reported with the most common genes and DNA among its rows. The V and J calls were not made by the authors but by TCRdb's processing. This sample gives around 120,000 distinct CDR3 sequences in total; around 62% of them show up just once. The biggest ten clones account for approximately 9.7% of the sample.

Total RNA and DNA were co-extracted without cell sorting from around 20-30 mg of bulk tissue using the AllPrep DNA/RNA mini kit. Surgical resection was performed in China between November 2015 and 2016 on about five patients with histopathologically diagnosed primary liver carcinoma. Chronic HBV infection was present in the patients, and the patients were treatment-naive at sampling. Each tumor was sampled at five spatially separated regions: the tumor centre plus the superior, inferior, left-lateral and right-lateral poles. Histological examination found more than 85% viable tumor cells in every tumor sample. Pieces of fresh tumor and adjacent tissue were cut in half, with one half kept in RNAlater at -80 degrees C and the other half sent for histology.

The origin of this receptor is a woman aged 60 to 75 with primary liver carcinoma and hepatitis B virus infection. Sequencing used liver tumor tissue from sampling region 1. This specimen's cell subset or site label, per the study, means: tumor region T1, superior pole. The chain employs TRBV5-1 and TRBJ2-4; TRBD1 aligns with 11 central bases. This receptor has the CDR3 CASSEGQGATGAKNIQYF. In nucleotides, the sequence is TGCGCCAGCAGCGAAGGACAGGGGGCTACCGGAGCCAAAAACATTCAGTACTTC.